The present TCR beta chain was sequenced within a study of cytomegalovirus exposure and HLA in healthy donors. This CDR3 spans 11 amino acids. Germline V gives CDR1 WNHNN, CDR2 SYGVQD (reference sequence). Between the trimmed V and J ends, which lost 5 bases and 7 bases, there was a span of 9 bases. The study ran its PCR with 60 Vbeta and 13 Jbeta primers. This table comes from immunoSEQ multiplex PCR, and its TCRdb copy is limited to in-frame clones, with some not included. The table records about 160,000 clones, nearly 80% of them present only once. Sequences were obtained from PBMCs. The sequence derives from a man between 18 and 29 years old in good health and CMV-seropositive. The chain uses TRBV10-1 and TRBJ2-7, with D perhaps TRBD2 (5 bases). Here the CDR3 reads CASSLAGEQYF. CDR3 in DNA: TGCGCCAGCAGTCTAGCTGGAGAGCAGTACTTC.